This is a list of T cell receptor beta chains from one sample in a study of beta chain features in type 1 diabetes. Data came from immunoSEQ multiplex PCR; TCRdb stores just in-frame clones and leaves some out. This sample has approximately 150,000 clones, with 63% found just once. The sequencing sample was made of naive CD4+ T cells from blood. These receptors came from a man aged 30-40 years with type 1 diabetes. Both conserved end residues are part of each CDR3. The D gene is left open where the match is weak. Rows give clone size only sometimes, using once, few, many, or a class for an expanded clone.

D,size,J,V,DNA,CDR3
NA,NA,TRBJ1-1,TRBV29-1,TGCAGCGTTGAGGTTGCAGGGTTGAACACTGAAGCTTTCTTT,CSVEVAGLNTEAFF
NA,NA,TRBJ1-1,TRBV18,TGTGCCAGCTCACCAGAACCCGGGAACACTGAAGCTTTCTTT,CASSPEPGNTEAFF
TRBD1,few,TRBJ1-2,TRBV29-1,TGCAGCGTTGACGGGACAGGGACCTATGGCTACACCTTC,CSVDGTGTYGYTF
NA,few,TRBJ2-7,TRBV25-1,TGTGCCAGCAGTGAATATTCGAGCGAGCAGTACTTC,CASSEYSSEQYF
NA,NA,TRBJ2-5,TRBV7-2,TGTGCCAGCAGCTTAAGTCGGGAGACCCAGTACTTC,CASSLSRETQYF
NA,NA,TRBJ2-5,TRBV12-5,TGTGCTAGTGGTTGGACGATGGGAGTGGAAGAGACCCAGTACTTC,CASGWTMGVEETQYF
NA,NA,TRBJ1-2,TRBV7-8,TGTGCCAGCAGCTGGCGAGACCCAAACTATGGCTACACCTTC,CASSWRDPNYGYTF
NA,NA,TRBJ2-3,TRBV6-5,TGTGCCAGCAGGACAAGCACAGATACGCAGTATTTT,CASRTSTDTQYF
TRBD1,few,TRBJ2-5,TRBV29-1,TGCAGCGTGGGTACAGGGGTTGGAGAGACCCAGTACTTC,CSVGTGVGETQYF
NA,NA,TRBJ2-7,TRBV7-2,TGTGCCAGCAGCTTCCCGGGACATGCCTACGAGCAGTACTTC,CASSFPGHAYEQYF
TRBD1,NA,TRBJ2-3,TRBV29-1,TGCAGCGTTAGGGGACAGGGAACAGATACGCAGTATTTT,CSVRGQGTDTQYF
NA,NA,TRBJ1-5,TRBV13,TGTGCCAGCAGCTTGGCAGGGGATCAGCCCCAGCATTTT,CASSLAGDQPQHF
NA,NA,TRBJ2-1,TRBV18,TGTGCCAGCTCACCTCCGGGACTGCGATACAATGAGCAGTTCTTC,CASSPPGLRYNEQFF
NA,NA,TRBJ2-7,TRBV2,TGTGCCAGCTGGGGACTGTCTGGAGAGCAGTACTTC,CASWGLSGEQYF
NA,NA,TRBJ2-5,TRBV30,TGTGCCTGGAGCGCCCTTATAGAGACCCAGTACTTC,CAWSALIETQYF
TRBD1,few,TRBJ2-3,TRBV10-3,TGTGCTTCTGGGCCGGGACAGGGCACAGATACGCAGTATTTT,CASGPGQGTDTQYF
NA,NA,TRBJ2-4,TRBV30,TGTGCCTGGGACCTGGGGAGCATTCAGTACTTC,CAWDLGSIQYF
NA,NA,TRBJ1-1,TRBV9,TGTGCCAGCAGCGTAGGTCCGTTAGATACTGAAGCTTTCTTT,CASSVGPLDTEAFF
NA,NA,TRBJ2-1,TRBV29-1,TGCAGCGTCGAGGAGGGCAGGGACAATGAGCAGTTCTTC,CSVEEGRDNEQFF
NA,NA,TRBJ2-7,TRBV6-5,TGTGCCAGCAGTTACTCGGAATGGGGGTCCTACGAGCAGTACTTC,CASSYSEWGSYEQYF
NA,NA,TRBJ2-7,TRBV5-1,TGCGCCAGCAGCATAGGGACATCTATGCTTTACGAGCAGTACTTC,CASSIGTSMLYEQYF
NA,NA,TRBJ2-1,TRBV5-1,TGCGCCAGCAGCTTGGTTCAGGTAAACTCCTACAATGAGCAGTTCTTC,CASSLVQVNSYNEQFF
NA,NA,TRBJ1-2,TRBV6-5,TGTGCCAGCAGTTACTCGGTAATGGGTTTTGGCTATGGCTACACCTTC,CASSYSVMGFGYGYTF
NA,NA,TRBJ2-7,TRBV25-1,TGTGCCAGCAGTGAAGTGTACGAGCAGTACTTC,CASSEVYEQYF
NA,NA,TRBJ2-1,TRBV7-9,TGTGCCAGCAGCTTAGCGATACAGTACAATGAGCAGTTCTTC,CASSLAIQYNEQFF
NA,NA,TRBJ2-7,TRBV10-3,TGTGCCATCAGTGCCCCCCATAACGAGCAGTACTTC,CAISAPHNEQYF
TRBD1,NA,TRBJ2-3,TRBV29-1,TGCAGCTCCCTGACAGGGCTTTCCACAGATACGCAGTATTTT,CSSLTGLSTDTQYF
NA,NA,TRBJ1-1,TRBV20-1,TGCAGTGCCGGCAGACAGGAAGCTTTCTTT,CSAGRQEAFF
TRBD2,NA,TRBJ2-5,TRBV28,TGTGCCAGCAGTTTATCGGGGGGGCGTGAGACCCAGTACTTC,CASSLSGGRETQYF
TRBD1,NA,TRBJ2-4,TRBV4-1,TGCGCCAGCAGGCTACAGGGGGCATTGGAAAACATTCAGTACTTC,CASRLQGALENIQYF
NA,NA,TRBJ1-3,TRBV23-1,TGCGCCAGCACCTTTTCAGGTGGAAACACCATATATTTT,CASTFSGGNTIYF
TRBD1,NA,TRBJ2-6,TRBV9,TGTGCCAGCAGCGCACAGGGGGCTGGGGCCAACGTCCTGACTTTC,CASSAQGAGANVLTF
NA,NA,TRBJ1-2,TRBV30,TGTGCCTGGAGGACGGGACCGCTCTATGGCTACACCTTC,CAWRTGPLYGYTF
NA,NA,TRBJ2-3,TRBV4-3,TGCGCCAGCAGCCAAGATTTGGCGGGACTTATGGCGGATACGCAGTATTTT,CASSQDLAGLMADTQYF
NA,NA,TRBJ2-3,TRBV4-1,TGCGCCAGCAGCCACGACAAAGCCACAGATACGCAGTATTTT,CASSHDKATDTQYF
NA,NA,TRBJ2-5,TRBV7-9,TGTGCCATAACGCACGAGACCCAGTACTTC,CAITHETQYF
NA,NA,TRBJ2-7,TRBV21-1,TGTGCCAGCAGCCCGGGCAGGAGAACCTACGAGCAGTACTTC,CASSPGRRTYEQYF
NA,NA,TRBJ1-1,TRBV10-3,TGTGCCATCAGCCTGGGAGCGGCAGTAGGAGCTGAAGCTTTCTTT,CAISLGAAVGAEAFF
TRBD1,NA,TRBJ2-7,TRBV4-1,TGCGCCAGCAGCCAGCCGGGACAGAGAATTGAGGCGGGCGAGCAGTACTTC,CASSQPGQRIEAGEQYF
TRBD1,NA,TRBJ2-1,TRBV9,TGTGCCAGCAGCGTAGAACTCGGGGACAGTTGGAATGAGCAGTTCTTC,CASSVELGDSWNEQFF
NA,NA,TRBJ1-2,TRBV30,TGTGCCTGGAGTCCCCGGGACCCCCTTTACACCTTC,CAWSPRDPLYTF
NA,NA,TRBJ1-2,TRBV7-9,TGTGCCAGCAGCAAGGACGACTATGGCTACACCTTC,CASSKDDYGYTF
NA,NA,TRBJ2-5,TRBV14,TGTGCCAGCAGCCAAGAGGACGGACTTGGGGAGACCCAGTACTTC,CASSQEDGLGETQYF
NA,once,TRBJ1-1,TRBV30,TGTGCCTGGAGTTTTCAAATGAACACTGAAGCTTTCTTT,CAWSFQMNTEAFF
NA,NA,TRBJ2-7,TRBV28,TGTGCCAGCAGTTGGACAGCTAGGGAGCAGTACTTC,CASSWTAREQYF
NA,few,TRBJ2-5,TRBV29-1,TGCAGCGCCGGACAAGTGTGGGAGACCCAGTACTTC,CSAGQVWETQYF
NA,few,TRBJ2-5,TRBV30,TGTGCCTGGAGTGTAGACCAAGAGACCCAGTACTTC,CAWSVDQETQYF
TRBD2,NA,TRBJ2-5,TRBV7-2,TGTGCCAGCAGCTTAAGTAGCGGGGGAGAGACCCAGTACTTC,CASSLSSGGETQYF
TRBD2,NA,TRBJ2-3,TRBV7-2,TGTGCCAGCAGCATACTAGCGGGAAGCACAGATACGCAGTATTTT,CASSILAGSTDTQYF
NA,NA,TRBJ2-1,TRBV4-3,TGCGCCAGCAGCCAAGAACCGGGACATTTGGGCGGAAACAATGAGCAGTTCTTC,CASSQEPGHLGGNNEQFF
NA,few,TRBJ2-7,TRBV5-1,TGCGCCAGCAGCTCATTCCGGGACGACTACGAGCAGTACTTC,CASSSFRDDYEQYF
NA,few,TRBJ2-1,TRBV7-9,TGTGCCAGCAGACCTCTCTGGGCAGGGGAGAATAGCGGAAATGAGCAGTTCTTC,CASRPLWAGENSGNEQFF
NA,few,TRBJ2-7,TRBV29-1,TGCAGCGCCTCCAGGGGACCCTCCTACGAGCAGTACTTC,CSASRGPSYEQYF